This T cell receptor (beta chain) was captured in a study of radiotherapy plus CTLA-4 blockade in lung cancer. Whole-study context: Around 18% of enrolled patients responded objectively, and 31% had disease control.

TCRdb's copy holds only in-frame clones and misses some; the assay was immunoSEQ multiplex PCR. The repertoire consists of 49,000 or so clones, with roughly four fifths occurring once and the leading ten covering approximately 8%. Details on this clone: Its antigen remains unidentified.

Overall study results and limits: Tumor-derived TCR clones expanded in blood after radiotherapy plus ipilimumab. With interferon-beta, early dynamics of blood T cell clones were reported to best predict response.

Patients in the study, people with chemo-refractory metastatic non-small-cell lung cancer, received focal radiation plus ipilimumab CTLA-4 blockade. Trimming took 3 bases from V and 2 from J, leaving 11 bases between them. This CDR3 contains 14 residues. CDR1 KGHSH and CDR2 LQKENI come from the germline V gene. This TCR was sampled from a human donor with non-small cell lung cancer who had stable disease on radiotherapy plus ipilimumab. V and J are TRBV18 and TRBJ2-7; tentatively, D is TRBD1 or TRBD2 (5 bases each). The sample here was peripheral blood, taken from a patient treated with radiotherapy plus ipilimumab. The CDR3 loop reads CASSPGTVTYEQYF. The DNA for the CDR3 is TGTGCCAGCTCACCCGGGACGGTTACCTACGAGCAGTACTTC.